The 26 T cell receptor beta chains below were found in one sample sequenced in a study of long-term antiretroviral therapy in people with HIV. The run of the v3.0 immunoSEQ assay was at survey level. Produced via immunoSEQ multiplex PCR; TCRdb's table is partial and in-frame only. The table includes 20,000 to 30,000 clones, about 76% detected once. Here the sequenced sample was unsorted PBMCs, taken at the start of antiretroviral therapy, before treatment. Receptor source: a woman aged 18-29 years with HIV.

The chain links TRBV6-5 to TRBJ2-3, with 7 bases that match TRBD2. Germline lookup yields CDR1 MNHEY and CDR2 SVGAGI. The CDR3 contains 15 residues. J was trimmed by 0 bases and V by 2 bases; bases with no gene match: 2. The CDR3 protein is CASSYGGSSTDTQYF. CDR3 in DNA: TGTGCCAGCAGTTACGGCGGGAGTAGCACAGATACGCAGTATTTT.

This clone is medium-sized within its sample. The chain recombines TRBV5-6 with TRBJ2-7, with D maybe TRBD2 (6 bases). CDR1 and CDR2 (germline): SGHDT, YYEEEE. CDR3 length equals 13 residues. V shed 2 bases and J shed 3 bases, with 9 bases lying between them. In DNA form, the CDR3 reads TGTGCCAGCAGCTTCCCGCGGGGCTACGAGCAGTACTTC. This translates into CASSFPRGYEQYF.

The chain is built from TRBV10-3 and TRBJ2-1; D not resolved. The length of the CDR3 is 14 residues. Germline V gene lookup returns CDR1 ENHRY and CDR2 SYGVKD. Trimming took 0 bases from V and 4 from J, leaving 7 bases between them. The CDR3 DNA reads TGTGCCATCAGTGAGTCCTCTGATTACAATGAGCAGTTCTTC. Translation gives CAISESSDYNEQFF.

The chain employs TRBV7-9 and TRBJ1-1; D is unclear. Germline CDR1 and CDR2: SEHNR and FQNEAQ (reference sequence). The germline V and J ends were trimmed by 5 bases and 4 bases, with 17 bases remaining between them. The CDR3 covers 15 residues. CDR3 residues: CASSPSLPGSTEAFF. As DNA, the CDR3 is TGTGCCAGCAGCCCCAGCCTCCCGGGAAGCACTGAAGCTTTCTTT.

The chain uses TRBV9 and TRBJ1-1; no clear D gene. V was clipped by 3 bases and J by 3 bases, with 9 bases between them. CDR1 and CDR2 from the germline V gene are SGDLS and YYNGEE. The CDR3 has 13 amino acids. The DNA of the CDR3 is TGTGCCAGCAGCGCGCAGGTAGACACTGAAGCTTTCTTT. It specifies CASSAQVDTEAFF.

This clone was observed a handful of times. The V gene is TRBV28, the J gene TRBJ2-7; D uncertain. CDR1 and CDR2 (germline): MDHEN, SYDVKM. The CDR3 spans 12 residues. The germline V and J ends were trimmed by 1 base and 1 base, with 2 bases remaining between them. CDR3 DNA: TGTGCCAGCAGTTTATCTTCCTACGAGCAGTACTTC. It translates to CASSLSSYEQYF.

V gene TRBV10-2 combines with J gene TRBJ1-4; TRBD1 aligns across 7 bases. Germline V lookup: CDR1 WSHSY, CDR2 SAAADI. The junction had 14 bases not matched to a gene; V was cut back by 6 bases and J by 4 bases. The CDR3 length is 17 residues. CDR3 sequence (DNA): TGCGCCAGCAGCGAGGCGACAGGGCCTTCTTATAATGAAAAACTGTTTTTT. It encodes CASSEATGPSYNEKLFF.

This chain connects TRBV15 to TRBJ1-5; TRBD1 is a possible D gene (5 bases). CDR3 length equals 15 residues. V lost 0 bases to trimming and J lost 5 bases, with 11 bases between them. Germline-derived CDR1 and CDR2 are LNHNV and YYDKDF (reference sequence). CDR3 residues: CATSRDRGDYQPQHF. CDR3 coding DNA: TGTGCCACCAGCAGAGATCGGGGGGACTATCAGCCCCAGCATTTT.

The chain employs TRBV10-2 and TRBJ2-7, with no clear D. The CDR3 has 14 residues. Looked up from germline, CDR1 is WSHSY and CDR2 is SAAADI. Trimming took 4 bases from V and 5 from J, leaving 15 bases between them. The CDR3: CASSAVGRGDEQYF. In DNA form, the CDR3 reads TGCGCCAGCAGTGCGGTCGGGCGAGGCGACGAGCAGTACTTC.

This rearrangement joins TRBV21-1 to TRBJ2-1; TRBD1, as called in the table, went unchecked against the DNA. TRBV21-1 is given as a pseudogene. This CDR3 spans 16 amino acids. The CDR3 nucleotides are TGTGCCAGCAGCAAAGAGGGGACAGGCCCCTACAATGAGCAGTTCTTC. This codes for CASSKEGTGPYNEQFF.

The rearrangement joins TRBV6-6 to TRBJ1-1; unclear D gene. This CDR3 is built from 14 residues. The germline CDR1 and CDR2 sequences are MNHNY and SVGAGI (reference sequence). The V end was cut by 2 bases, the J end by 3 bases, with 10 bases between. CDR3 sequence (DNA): TGTGCCAGCAGTTACGGCTCCAGTGACACTGAAGCTTTCTTT. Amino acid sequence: CASSYGSSDTEAFF.

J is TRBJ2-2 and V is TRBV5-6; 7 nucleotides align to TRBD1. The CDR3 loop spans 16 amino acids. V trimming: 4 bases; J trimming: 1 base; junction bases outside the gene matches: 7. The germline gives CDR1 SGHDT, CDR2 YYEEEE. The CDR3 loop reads CASSGNRGWNTGELFF. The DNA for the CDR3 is TGTGCCAGCAGCGGAAACAGGGGATGGAACACCGGGGAGCTGTTTTTT. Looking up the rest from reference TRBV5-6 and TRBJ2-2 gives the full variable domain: DAGVTQSPTHLIKTRGQQVTLRCSPKSGHDTVSWYQQALGQGPQFIFQYYEEEERQRGNFPDRFSGHQFPNYSSELNVNALLLGDSALYLCASSGNRGWNTGELFFGEGSRLTVL.

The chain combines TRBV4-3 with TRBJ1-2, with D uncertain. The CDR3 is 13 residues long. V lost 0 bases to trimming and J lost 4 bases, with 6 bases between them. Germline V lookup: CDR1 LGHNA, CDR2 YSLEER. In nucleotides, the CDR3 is TGCGCCAGCAGCCAAGATCCGGGCTATGGCTACACCTTC. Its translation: CASSQDPGYGYTF.

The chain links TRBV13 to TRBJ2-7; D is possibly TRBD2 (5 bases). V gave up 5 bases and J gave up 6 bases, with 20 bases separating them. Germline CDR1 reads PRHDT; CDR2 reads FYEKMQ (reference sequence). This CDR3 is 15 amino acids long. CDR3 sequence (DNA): TGTGCCAGCAGCGGGGAAGAAGATGCGGGTGGCGAGCAGTACTTC. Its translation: CASSGEEDAGGEQYF.

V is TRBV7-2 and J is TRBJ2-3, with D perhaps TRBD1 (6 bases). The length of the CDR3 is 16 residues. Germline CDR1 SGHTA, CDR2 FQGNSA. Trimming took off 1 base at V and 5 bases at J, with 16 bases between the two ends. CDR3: CASSLGGFTGLDTQYF. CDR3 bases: TGTGCCAGCAGCTTAGGGGGGTTTACAGGGTTAGATACGCAGTATTTT.

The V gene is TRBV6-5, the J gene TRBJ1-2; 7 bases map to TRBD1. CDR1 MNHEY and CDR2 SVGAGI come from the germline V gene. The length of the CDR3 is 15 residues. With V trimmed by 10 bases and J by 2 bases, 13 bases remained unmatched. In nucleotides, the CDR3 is TGTGCCACCAAAAAAAGGACACAGGGGAACTATGGCTACACCTTC. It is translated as CATKKRTQGNYGYTF.

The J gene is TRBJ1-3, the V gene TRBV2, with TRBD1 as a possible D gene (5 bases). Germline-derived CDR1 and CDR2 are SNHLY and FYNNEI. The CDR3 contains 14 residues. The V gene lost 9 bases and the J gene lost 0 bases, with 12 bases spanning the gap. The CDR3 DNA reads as TGTGCCAGGACGGCGGGGGACTCTGGAAACACCATATATTTT. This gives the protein CARTAGDSGNTIYF. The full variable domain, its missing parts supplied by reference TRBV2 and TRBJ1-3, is EPEVTQTPSHQVTQMGQEVILRCVPISNHLYFYWYRQILGQKVEFLVSFYNNEISEKSEIFDDQFSVERPDGSNFTLKIRSTKLEDSAMYFCARTAGDSGNTIYFGEGSWLTVV.

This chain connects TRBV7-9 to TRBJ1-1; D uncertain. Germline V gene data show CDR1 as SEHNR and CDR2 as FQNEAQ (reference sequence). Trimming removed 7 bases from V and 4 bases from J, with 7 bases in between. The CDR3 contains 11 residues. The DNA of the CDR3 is TGTGCCAGCACCTTGGGCACTGAAGCTTTCTTT. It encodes CASTLGTEAFF.

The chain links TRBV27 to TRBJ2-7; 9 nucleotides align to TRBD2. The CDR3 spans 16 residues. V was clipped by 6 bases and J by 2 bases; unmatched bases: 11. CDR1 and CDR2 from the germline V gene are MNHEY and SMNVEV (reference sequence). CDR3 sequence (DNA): TGTGCCAGCAGCTCCCTTAGCGGGAGAAAGGCCTACGAGCAGTACTTC. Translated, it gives CASSSLSGRKAYEQYF.

The CDR3 DNA sequence: TGCGCCAGCAGCCATACCGGGACCGAGAGCTCCGGGCAGTACTTC. Protein: CASSHTGTESSGQYF. The V gene is TRBV4-1, the J gene TRBJ2-7; TRBD1 or TRBD2 may be the D gene (5 bases each). Between the trimmed V and J ends, which lost 3 bases and 9 bases, there was a span of 21 bases. Germline V gene data show CDR1 as MGHRA and CDR2 as YSYEKL. This CDR3 region has 15 residues.

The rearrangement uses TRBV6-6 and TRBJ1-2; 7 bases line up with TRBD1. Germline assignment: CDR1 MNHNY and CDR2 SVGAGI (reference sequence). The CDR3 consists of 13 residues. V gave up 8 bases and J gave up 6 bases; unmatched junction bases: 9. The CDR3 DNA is TGTGCCAGCCATAGTACAGGGGCTGATGGCTACACCTTC. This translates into CASHSTGADGYTF.

CDR3 nucleotide sequence: TGCGCCAGCAGCCCTTTTGACCTGGGGGGCAGCTACGAGCAGTACTTC. It yields the protein CASSPFDLGGSYEQYF. The V and J genes are TRBV4-1 and TRBJ2-7, with D perhaps matching TRBD1 or TRBD2 (6 bases each). From germline, CDR1 is MGHRA and CDR2 YSYEKL. Trimming left V 4 bases short and J 3 bases short, with 19 bases between. The CDR3 sequence is 16 residues long.

The CDR3 DNA follows: TGTGCCAGCAGCTTAACAGGGACCGAATTAAATCAGCCCCAGCATTTT. Residues: CASSLTGTELNQPQHF. The chain joins TRBV7-9 to TRBJ1-5, with D possibly being TRBD1 (6 bases). The CDR3 is 16 residues long. The V end lost 2 bases, the J end lost 4 bases, and 15 bases lay between the germline ends. Germline CDR1 and CDR2: SEHNR and FQNEAQ (reference sequence).

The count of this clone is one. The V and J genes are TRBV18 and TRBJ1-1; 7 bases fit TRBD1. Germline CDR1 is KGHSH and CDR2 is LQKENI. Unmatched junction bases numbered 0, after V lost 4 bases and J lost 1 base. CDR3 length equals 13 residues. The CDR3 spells CASSRTGNTEAFF. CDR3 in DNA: TGTGCCAGCTCACGGACAGGGAACACTGAAGCTTTCTTT.

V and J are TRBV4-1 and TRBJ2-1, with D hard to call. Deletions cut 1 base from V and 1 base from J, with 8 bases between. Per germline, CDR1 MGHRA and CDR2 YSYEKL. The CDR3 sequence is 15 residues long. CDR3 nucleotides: TGCGCCAGCAGCCAAGGGTGGGGATCCTACAATGAGCAGTTCTTC. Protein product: CASSQGWGSYNEQFF.

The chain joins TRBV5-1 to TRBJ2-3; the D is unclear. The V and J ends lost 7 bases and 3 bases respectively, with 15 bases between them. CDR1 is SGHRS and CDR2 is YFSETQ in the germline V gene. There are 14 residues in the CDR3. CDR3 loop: CASRVGQITDTQYF. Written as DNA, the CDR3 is TGCGCCAGCCGAGTGGGCCAGATAACAGATACGCAGTATTTT.